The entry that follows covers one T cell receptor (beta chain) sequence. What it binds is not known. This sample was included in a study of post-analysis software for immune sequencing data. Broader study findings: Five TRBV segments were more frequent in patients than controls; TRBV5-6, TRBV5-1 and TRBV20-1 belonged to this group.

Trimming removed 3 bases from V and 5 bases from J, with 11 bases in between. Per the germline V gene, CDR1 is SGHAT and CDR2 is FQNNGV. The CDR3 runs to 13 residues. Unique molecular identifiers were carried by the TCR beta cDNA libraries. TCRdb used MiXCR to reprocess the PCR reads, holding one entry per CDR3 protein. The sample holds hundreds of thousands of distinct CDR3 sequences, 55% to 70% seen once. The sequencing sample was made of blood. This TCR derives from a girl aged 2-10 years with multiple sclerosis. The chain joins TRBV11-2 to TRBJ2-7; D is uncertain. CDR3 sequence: CASSFKNRHEQYF. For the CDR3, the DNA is TGTGCCAGCAGCTTTAAAAATAGGCACGAGCAGTACTTC.